A single sample gave rise to the 10 T cell receptor beta chains below, sequenced in a study of T-cell reconstitution after alpha-beta-depleted transplantation in children. Preparation of the TCRbeta library involved a method that used unique molecular identifiers. Each CDR3 protein is one row after TCRdb ran MiXCR on the PCR reads. Seen here are 200,000 to 250,000 distinct CDR3 sequences, about 12% observed once, and the top ten hold roughly 2.8%. Sample: PBMCs from the stem cell graft donor, taken from the stem cell graft. The source is a human donor who donated a stem cell graft to a child with acute lymphoblastic leukemia.

About this clonotype itself: This may stem from a read error, because a much larger clone lies one nucleotide away. The chain links TRBV12-3 or TRBV12-4 to TRBJ1-4; perhaps TRBD1 as D (6 bases). The V end was cut by 5 bases, the J end by 10 bases, with 14 bases between. The CDR3 is 13 amino acids. The CDR3 loop reads CASSPFAGAKLFF. The CDR3 bases are TGTGCCAGCAGTCCCTTCGCAGGGGCAAAACTGTTTTTT.

The table lists this clonotype with many counts. The chain links TRBV5-1 to TRBJ2-5; weak D call: TRBD1 (6 bases). This CDR3 is 13 amino acids long. The ends were cut back, 0 bases at V and 3 bases at J, with 6 bases in the middle. Looked up from germline, CDR1 is SGHRS and CDR2 is YFSETQ. The CDR3 DNA reads as TGCGCCAGCAGCTTGGAGGGGGAAGAGACCCAGTACTTC. The encoded protein is CASSLEGEETQYF.

This clonotype occurred many times. The rearrangement uses TRBV5-1 and TRBJ2-1, with D maybe TRBD1 (5 bases). The CDR3 contains 16 residues. Germline loops: CDR1 SGHRS, CDR2 YFSETQ. V lost 0 bases, J lost 5 bases, and 15 bases lay in between. The CDR3 region is CASSLGWGQAHNEQFF. The DNA of the CDR3 is TGCGCCAGCAGCTTGGGATGGGGCCAGGCCCACAATGAGCAGTTCTTC. The variable domain in full, completed from reference TRBV5-1 and TRBJ2-1, reads KAGVTQTPRYLIKTRGQQVTLSCSPISGHRSVSWYQQTPGQGLQFLFEYFSETQRNKGNFPGRFSGRQFSNSRSEMNVSTLELGDSALYLCASSLGWGQAHNEQFFGPGTRLTVL.

On this clonotype itself: A read error is possible here, since a much larger clone lies one base away. The chain employs TRBV5-1 and TRBJ2-7, with D uncertain. V was trimmed by 5 bases and J by 2 bases, leaving 20 bases between them. The CDR3 runs to 16 residues. Germline V gives CDR1 SGHRS, CDR2 YFSETQ. The CDR3 sequence: CASSPSTVGLTYEQYF. CDR3 coding DNA: TGCGCCAGCAGTCCTAGTACAGTGGGCCTAACCTACGAGCAGTACTTC. Full variable domain (remainder filled in from reference TRBV5-1 and TRBJ2-7): KAGVTQTPRYLIKTRGQQVTLSCSPISGHRSVSWYQQTPGQGLQFLFEYFSETQRNKGNFPGRFSGRQFSNSRSEMNVSTLELGDSALYLCASSPSTVGLTYEQYFGPGTRLTVT.

In the case of this clonotype: One end of the junction does not line up with germline, which may come from a read error. The chain uses TRBV11-2 and TRBJ2-7, with 7 positions matching TRBD1. The CDR3 has 14 residues. Germline CDR1 reads SGHAT; CDR2 reads FQNNGV. The DNA of the CDR3 is TGTGCCAGCAGCACTAGGGACAGTTCCTACGTGCAGTACTTC. Translated, it gives CASSTRDSSYVQYF.

This clonotype showed up many times. The gene calls are TRBV28 and TRBJ2-6; D is possibly TRBD1 (5 bases). The germline V and J ends were trimmed by 3 bases and 0 bases, with 15 bases remaining between them. There are 18 residues in the CDR3. The V gene's germline CDR1 is MDHEN and CDR2 SYDVKM. CDR3 DNA: TGTGCCAGCAGTTTCCCGGACATAGCCCTCTCTGGGGCCAACGTCCTGACTTTC. As protein: CASSFPDIALSGANVLTF.

This clonotype was observed at least ten times. The rearrangement joins TRBV6-5 to TRBJ1-3; D is unclear. From germline, CDR1 is MNHEY and CDR2 SVGAGI. Trimming took 0 bases from V and 6 from J, leaving 21 bases between them. The length of the CDR3 is 18 residues. CDR3 amino acids: CASSYSISGGSIENTIYF. The CDR3 coding sequence is TGTGCCAGCAGTTACTCGATATCAGGCGGCTCCATTGAAAACACCATATATTTT.

This clonotype was recorded at least ten times. The chain carries TRBV6-5 and TRBJ2-7; 7 positions match TRBD1. Germline V gives CDR1 MNHEY, CDR2 SVGAGI. With V trimmed by 4 bases and J by 2 bases, 11 bases remained unmatched. The CDR3 runs 16 residues. The CDR3 DNA follows: TGTGCCAGCAGTTCTCCTTGGACAGGATCAACCTACGAGCAGTACTTC. It translates to CASSSPWTGSTYEQYF.

This clonotype was detected ten times or more. A read error may account for a junction end that differs from germline. The V gene is TRBV7-6, the J gene TRBJ1-1, with TRBD1 matching 9 bases. Looked up from germline, CDR1 is SGHVS and CDR2 is FNYEAQ. This CDR3 has 15 amino acids. The CDR3 is CASRLDRGRLREAFF. In nucleotides, the CDR3 is TGTGCCAGCAGGTTAGACAGGGGGAGATTACGTGAAGCTTTCTTT.

The V and J genes are TRBV27 and TRBJ2-3; tentatively, D is TRBD1 or TRBD2 (5 bases each). Germline lookup yields CDR1 MNHEY and CDR2 SMNVEV (reference sequence). The ends were cut back, 10 bases at V and 0 bases at J, with 17 bases in the middle. The CDR3 is 15 amino acids. CDR3 in DNA: TGTGCCACCACTCTATGGGGGAGAAGCACAGATACGCAGTATTTT. It translates to CATTLWGRSTDTQYF.